This record concerns one TCR beta chain sequence. No antigen is known for it. No quality values exist for individual bases; no much larger clone is one base distant. Whole blood was collected in K2EDTA tubes by collaborating institutions according to the institutions' own protocols. For TCRbeta analysis, collaborators shipped samples as frozen whole blood, isolated PBMCs, or DNA extracted from either of those sample types. The immunoSEQ Assay, a bias-controlled multiplex PCR, was used to amplify TCRbeta CDR3 regions from genomic DNA. In the authors' own workflow: The number of nucleated cells in each sample was estimated by amplification of reference gene primers within the assay. Sequence reads were collapsed and filtered to measure the absolute abundance of every unique TCRbeta CDR3 rearrangement. For each sample, productive Simpson clonality was calculated as the square root of Simpson's diversity index over productive rearrangements. This is the immuneACCESS table as TCRdb keeps it, with only in-frame sequences that have V and J called. A part of the clones is gone; compared with another copy, unresolved V genes explain less than half, and the rest is unexplained. D and trimming were read from the DNA, whereas the V and J calls and clone size are those reported in that table. Here the sample has some 42,000 clones; 70% to 90% occur a single time. The ten most abundant clones make up 2% to 2.5% of the sample.

This specimen belongs to a study of blood T cell repertoires in COVID-19 (TCRdb year 2020). Describing the broader study: Samples covering the acute and convalescent phases of COVID-19 were provided by collaborators in the United States, Italy and Spain. The material from the prospective study consisted of cDNA or gDNA derived from T cells, B-cell-depleted T cells, or PBMCs. The dataset comprised deeply sampled blood TCRbeta repertoires from subjects exposed to, actively infected with, or recovered from COVID-19. The repertoires were released in a freely available public database meant as a resource for research on the immune response to SARS-CoV-2. Samples came from the ongoing ImmuneRACE study (first 160 participants) plus 1,254 subjects from 6 global collaborators. Nearly every sample came with metadata listing a de-identified subject ID, COVID-19 status, age in years and sex. Where available, HLA class I and class II types were taken from metadata supplied by the sample provider and were not determined by assay-based typing. Beyond this particular receptor, the publication reports: The amount of clinical and demographic metadata varied by source and participant and was provided uncurated.

The CDR3 runs 17 residues from the cysteine to the phenylalanine. Only CDR3 DNA remains: 51 bases, in frame from the first base. Taken from the germline V gene (reference sequence), the CDR1 and CDR2 loops are MNHEY and SMNVEV. Unmatched junction bases come to 9, with V trimmed by 8 bases and J by 4 bases. The chain is encoded by TRBV27 joined to TRBJ2-2, with 14 junctional bases fitting TRBD2. This TCR derives from a human donor in a cohort sampled during active COVID-19. The sequenced material came from peripheral blood. The CDR3 in this case is CASGRLAGGLGTGELFF. The nucleotides read TGTGCCAGCGGGAGACTAGCGGGGGGGCTAGGCACCGGGGAGCTGTTTTTT.